The entry that follows covers one T cell receptor (beta chain) sequence. The CDR3 loop spans 13 amino acids. The germline CDR1 and CDR2 sequences are SGDLS and YYNGEE. After removal of 3 bases from V and 3 bases from J, the junction contained 2 bases not matched to a gene. The sample is drawn from a study of shared T cell receptors in the human thymus. Produced via immunoSEQ multiplex PCR; TCRdb's table is partial and in-frame only. The sample comprises 500,000 to 750,000 clones, 70% to 90% of which are singletons, and 0.0085% to 0.012% rests with the top ten. These data also featured in a second study, about human thymus T cells. As that study records: Corrective cardiac operations yielded the resected thymus tissue.

The rearrangement links TRBV9 to TRBJ1-2, with 7 bases aligning to TRBD1. The sample was thymocytes. This clonotype was obtained from a boy less than two years old with a congenital heart defect. CDR3 nucleotide sequence: TGTGCCAGCAGCGCAGACAGGGACTATGGCTACACCTTC. Translating gives CASSADRDYGYTF.